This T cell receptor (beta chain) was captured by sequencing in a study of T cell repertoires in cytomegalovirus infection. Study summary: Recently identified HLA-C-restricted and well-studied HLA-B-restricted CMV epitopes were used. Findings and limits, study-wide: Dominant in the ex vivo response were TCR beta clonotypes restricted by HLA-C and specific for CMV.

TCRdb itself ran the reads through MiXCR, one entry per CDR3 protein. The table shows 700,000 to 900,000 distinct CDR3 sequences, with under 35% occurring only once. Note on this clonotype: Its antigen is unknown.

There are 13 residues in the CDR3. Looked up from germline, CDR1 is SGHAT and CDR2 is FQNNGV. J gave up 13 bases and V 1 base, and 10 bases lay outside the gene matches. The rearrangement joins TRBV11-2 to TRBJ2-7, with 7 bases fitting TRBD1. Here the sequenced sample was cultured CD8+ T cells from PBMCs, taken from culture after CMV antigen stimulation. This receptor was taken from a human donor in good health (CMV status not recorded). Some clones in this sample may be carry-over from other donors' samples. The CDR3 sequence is CASSLAPGQSTYF. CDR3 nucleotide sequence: TGTGCCAGCAGCTTAGCCCCGGGACAGTCGACTTACTTC.